This T cell receptor (beta chain) was identified during a study of graft-versus-host responses after intestinal transplantation. Study summary: Each of the recipients got a multivisceral, liver-intestinal, or isolated intestinal transplant. Study findings and constraints: After transplant, early declines in HvG clones were associated with peak levels of circulating GvH clones. Recipient marrow contained GvH clones, some of which appeared first in ileum or blood. High graft-versus-host to host-versus-graft T cell clonal ratios marked allografts of patients with graft-donor macrochimerism.

Comment on this clone: What it binds is unknown.

The assay was immunoSEQ multiplex PCR, and TCRdb's table has in-frame clones only and misses some. The table has 95,000 to 100,000 clones, around 86% seen once. This sample comprised PBMCs, obtained 255 days after intestinal transplant. The TCR comes from a human patient who received an intestinal transplant, so some T cells may come from the graft donor.

The CDR3 region is CASSDMGEQYF. CDR3 nucleotide sequence: TGTGCCAGCAGTGACATGGGCGAGCAGTACTTC. The chain carries TRBV25-1 and TRBJ2-7; D is undetermined. Between the trimmed V and J ends, which lost 3 bases and 6 bases, there was a span of 6 bases. From germline, CDR1 is MGHDK and CDR2 SYGVNS. This CDR3 comprises 11 residues.